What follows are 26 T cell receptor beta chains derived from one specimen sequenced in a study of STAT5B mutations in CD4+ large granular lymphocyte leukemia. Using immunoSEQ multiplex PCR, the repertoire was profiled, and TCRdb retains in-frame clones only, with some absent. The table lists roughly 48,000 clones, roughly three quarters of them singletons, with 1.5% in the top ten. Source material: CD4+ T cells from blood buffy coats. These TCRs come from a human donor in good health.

CDR3 sequence reads: CASSLAPHLAGEQETQYF. The CDR3 nucleotides are TGTGCCAGCAGTTTAGCGCCACACCTAGCGGGGGAACAAGAGACCCAGTACTTC. The genes are TRBV27 and TRBJ2-5; 10 bases agree with TRBD2. Trimming removed 2 bases from V and 2 bases from J; junction bases left unmatched: 11. Germline assignment: CDR1 MNHEY and CDR2 SMNVEV (reference sequence). The CDR3 extends over 18 amino acids.

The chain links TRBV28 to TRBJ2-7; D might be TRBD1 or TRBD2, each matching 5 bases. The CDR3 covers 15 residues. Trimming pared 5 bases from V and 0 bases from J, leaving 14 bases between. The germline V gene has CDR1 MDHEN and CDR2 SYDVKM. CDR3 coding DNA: TGTGCCAGCAGTCCCAGGGAGCAACACTCCTACGAGCAGTACTTC. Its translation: CASSPREQHSYEQYF.

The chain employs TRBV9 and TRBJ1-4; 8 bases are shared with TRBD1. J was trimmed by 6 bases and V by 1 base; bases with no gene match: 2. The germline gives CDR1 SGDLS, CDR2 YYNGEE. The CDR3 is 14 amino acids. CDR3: CASSVSTGDEKLFF. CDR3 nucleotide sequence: TGTGCCAGCAGCGTATCGACAGGGGATGAAAAACTGTTTTTT.

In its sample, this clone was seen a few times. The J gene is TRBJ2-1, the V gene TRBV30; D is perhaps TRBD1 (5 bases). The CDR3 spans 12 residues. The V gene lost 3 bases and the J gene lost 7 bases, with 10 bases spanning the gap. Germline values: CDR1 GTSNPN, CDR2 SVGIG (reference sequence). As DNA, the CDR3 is TGTGCCTGGAGCGCCGACAGAAATGAGCAGTTCTTC. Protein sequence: CAWSADRNEQFF.

CDR3 coding DNA: TGTGCCAGCACCGAGTACCGGGACACCTGGGAGACCCAGTACTTC. This encodes CASTEYRDTWETQYF. The rearrangement joins TRBV5-6 to TRBJ2-5, with TRBD1 as a possible D gene (6 bases). This CDR3 spans 15 amino acids. V shed 6 bases and J shed 5 bases, with 20 bases lying between them. Germline-derived CDR1 and CDR2 are SGHDT and YYEEEE.

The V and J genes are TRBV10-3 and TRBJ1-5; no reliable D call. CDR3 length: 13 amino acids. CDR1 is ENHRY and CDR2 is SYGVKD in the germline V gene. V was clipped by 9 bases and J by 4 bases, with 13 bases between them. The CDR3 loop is CAISGDTNQPQHF. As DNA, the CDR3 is TGTGCCATATCAGGAGACACAAATCAGCCCCAGCATTTT.

CDR3 residues: CASSSRQGVTNEKLFF. CDR3 nucleotide sequence: TGCGCCAGCAGCTCACGACAGGGTGTTACTAATGAAAAACTGTTTTTT. The chain recombines TRBV5-1 with TRBJ1-4; 7 bases map to TRBD1. There are 16 residues in the CDR3. J gave up 2 bases and V 3 bases, and 7 bases lay outside the gene matches. Germline CDR1 reads SGHRS; CDR2 reads YFSETQ.

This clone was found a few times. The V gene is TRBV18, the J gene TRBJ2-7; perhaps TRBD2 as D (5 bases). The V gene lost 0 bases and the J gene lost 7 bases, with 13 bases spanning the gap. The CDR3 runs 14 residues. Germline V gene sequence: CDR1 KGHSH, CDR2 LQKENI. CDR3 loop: CASSPPSNTGEQYF. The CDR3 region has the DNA TGTGCCAGCTCACCACCCAGTAACACGGGGGAGCAGTACTTC.

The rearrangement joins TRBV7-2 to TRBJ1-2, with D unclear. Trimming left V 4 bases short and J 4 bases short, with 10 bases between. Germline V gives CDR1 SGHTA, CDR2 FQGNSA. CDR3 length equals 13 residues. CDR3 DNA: TGTGCCAGCAGCTCGACGGGGTCCTATGGCTACACCTTC. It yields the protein CASSSTGSYGYTF.

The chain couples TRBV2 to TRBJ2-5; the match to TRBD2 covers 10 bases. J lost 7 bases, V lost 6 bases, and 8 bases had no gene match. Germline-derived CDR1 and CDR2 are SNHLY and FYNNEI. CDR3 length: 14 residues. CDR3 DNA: TGTGCCAGCAGGCCAGCGGGGGGGCCTGGGACCCAGTACTTC. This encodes CASRPAGGPGTQYF.

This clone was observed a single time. CDR3 amino acids: CASSDRLNTEAFF. CDR3 DNA: TGTGCCAGCTCCGACAGACTGAACACTGAAGCTTTCTTT. The chain recombines TRBV19 with TRBJ1-1; possibly TRBD1 for D (5 bases). V lost 9 bases, J lost 0 bases, and 11 bases lay in between. Germline lookup yields CDR1 LNHDA and CDR2 SQIVND (reference sequence). The CDR3 covers 13 residues. Full variable domain (rest looked up from reference TRBV19 and TRBJ1-1): DGGITQSPKYLFRKEGQNVTLSCEQNLNHDAMYWYRQDPGQGLRLIYYSQIVNDFQKGDIAEGYSVSREKKESFPLTVTSAQKNPTAFYLCASSDRLNTEAFFGQGTRLTVV.

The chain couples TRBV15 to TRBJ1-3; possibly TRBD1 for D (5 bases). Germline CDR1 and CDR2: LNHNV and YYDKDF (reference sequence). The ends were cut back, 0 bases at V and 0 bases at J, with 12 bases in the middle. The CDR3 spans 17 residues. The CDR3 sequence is CATSREPQGSSGNTIYF. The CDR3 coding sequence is TGTGCCACCAGCAGAGAACCCCAGGGCTCCTCTGGAAACACCATATATTTT.

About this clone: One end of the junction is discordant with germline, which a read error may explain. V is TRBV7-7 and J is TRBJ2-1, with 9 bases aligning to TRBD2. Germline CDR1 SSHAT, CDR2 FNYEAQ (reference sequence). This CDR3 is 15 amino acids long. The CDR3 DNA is TGTGCTAGCAGCTTGCTAGCGGGGACCGACAATGAGCAGTTCTTC. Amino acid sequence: CASSLLAGTDNEQFF.

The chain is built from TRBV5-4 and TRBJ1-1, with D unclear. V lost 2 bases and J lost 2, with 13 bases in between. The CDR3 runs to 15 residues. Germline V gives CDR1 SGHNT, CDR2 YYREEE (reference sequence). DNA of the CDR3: TGTGCCAGCAGCTTAAAGGATCGAGGAAACACTGAAGCTTTCTTT. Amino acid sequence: CASSLKDRGNTEAFF.

The CDR3 DNA reads as TGTGCCAGCAACCGGGACGGTAGCAATCAGCCCCAGCATTTT. It specifies CASNRDGSNQPQHF. The J gene is TRBJ1-5, the V gene TRBV2, with D perhaps matching TRBD1 (5 bases). Germline assignment: CDR1 SNHLY and CDR2 FYNNEI. The CDR3 loop spans 14 amino acids. The V gene lost 7 bases and the J gene lost 0 bases, with 10 bases spanning the gap. Full variable domain (outside the CDR3, taken from reference TRBV2 and TRBJ1-5): EPEVTQTPSHQVTQMGQEVILRCVPISNHLYFYWYRQILGQKVEFLVSFYNNEISEKSEIFDDQFSVERPDGSNFTLKIRSTKLEDSAMYFCASNRDGSNQPQHFGDGTRLSIL.

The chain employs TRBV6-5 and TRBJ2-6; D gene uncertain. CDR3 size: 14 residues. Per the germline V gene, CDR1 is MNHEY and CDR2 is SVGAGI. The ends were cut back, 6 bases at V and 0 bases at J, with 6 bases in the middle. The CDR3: CASRGNSGANVLTF. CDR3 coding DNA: TGTGCCAGCAGGGGCAACTCTGGGGCCAACGTCCTGACTTTC.

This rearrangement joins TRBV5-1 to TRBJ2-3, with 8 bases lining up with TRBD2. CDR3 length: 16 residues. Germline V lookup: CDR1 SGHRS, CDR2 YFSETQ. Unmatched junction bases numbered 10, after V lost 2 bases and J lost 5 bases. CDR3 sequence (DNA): TGCGCCAGCAGCTTAGGACTAGCTGGGGACCTAGATACGCAGTATTTT. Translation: CASSLGLAGDLDTQYF.

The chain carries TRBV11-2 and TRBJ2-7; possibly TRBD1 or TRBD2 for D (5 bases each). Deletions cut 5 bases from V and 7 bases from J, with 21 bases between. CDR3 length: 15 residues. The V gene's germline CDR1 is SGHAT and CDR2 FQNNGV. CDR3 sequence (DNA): TGTGCCAGCAGCCGAGGGGACGGAACCTACGAGGAGCAGTACTTC. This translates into CASSRGDGTYEEQYF.

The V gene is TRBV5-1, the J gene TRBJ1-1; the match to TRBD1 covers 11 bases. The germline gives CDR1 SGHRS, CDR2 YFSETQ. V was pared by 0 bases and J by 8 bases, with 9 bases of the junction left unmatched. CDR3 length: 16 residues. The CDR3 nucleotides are TGCGCCAGCAGCTTGGTCGGTCGGACAGGGGGCGCGGAAGCTTTCTTT. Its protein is CASSLVGRTGGAEAFF. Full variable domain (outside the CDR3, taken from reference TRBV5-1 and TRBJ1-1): KAGVTQTPRYLIKTRGQQVTLSCSPISGHRSVSWYQQTPGQGLQFLFEYFSETQRNKGNFPGRFSGRQFSNSRSEMNVSTLELGDSALYLCASSLVGRTGGAEAFFGQGTRLTVV.

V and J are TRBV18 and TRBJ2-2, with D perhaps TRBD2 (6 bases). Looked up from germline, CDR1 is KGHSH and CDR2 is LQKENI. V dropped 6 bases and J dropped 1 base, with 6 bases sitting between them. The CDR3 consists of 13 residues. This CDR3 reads CASSGGNTGELFF. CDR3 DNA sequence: TGTGCCAGCTCCGGGGGGAACACCGGGGAGCTGTTTTTT.

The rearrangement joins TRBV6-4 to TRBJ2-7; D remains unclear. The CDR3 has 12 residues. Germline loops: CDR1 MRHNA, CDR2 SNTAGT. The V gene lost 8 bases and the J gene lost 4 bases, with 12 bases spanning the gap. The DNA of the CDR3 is TGTGCCAGCCCCGGACCCCTGTACGAGCAGTACGTC. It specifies CASPGPLYEQYV.

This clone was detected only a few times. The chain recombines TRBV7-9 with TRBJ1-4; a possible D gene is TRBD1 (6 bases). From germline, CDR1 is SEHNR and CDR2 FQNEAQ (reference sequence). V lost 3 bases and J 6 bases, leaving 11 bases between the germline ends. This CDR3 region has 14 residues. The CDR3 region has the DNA TGTGCCAGCAGCTTGGGCAGGGGTTATGAAAAACTGTTTTTT. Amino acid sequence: CASSLGRGYEKLFF.

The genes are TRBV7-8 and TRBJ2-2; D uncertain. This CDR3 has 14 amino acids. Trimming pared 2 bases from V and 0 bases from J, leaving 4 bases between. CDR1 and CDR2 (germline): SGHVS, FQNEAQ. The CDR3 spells CASSLYSNTGELFF. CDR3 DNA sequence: TGTGCCAGCAGCTTATATTCGAACACCGGGGAGCTGTTTTTT.

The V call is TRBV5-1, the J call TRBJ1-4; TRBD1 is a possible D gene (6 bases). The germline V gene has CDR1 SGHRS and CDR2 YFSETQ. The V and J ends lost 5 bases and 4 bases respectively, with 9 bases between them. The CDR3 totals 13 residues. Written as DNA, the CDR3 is TGCGCCAGCAGGACAGGACTTAATGAAAAACTGTTTTTT. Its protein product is CASRTGLNEKLFF. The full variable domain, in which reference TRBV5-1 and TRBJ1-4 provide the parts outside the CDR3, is KAGVTQTPRYLIKTRGQQVTLSCSPISGHRSVSWYQQTPGQGLQFLFEYFSETQRNKGNFPGRFSGRQFSNSRSEMNVSTLELGDSALYLCASRTGLNEKLFFGSGTQLSVL.

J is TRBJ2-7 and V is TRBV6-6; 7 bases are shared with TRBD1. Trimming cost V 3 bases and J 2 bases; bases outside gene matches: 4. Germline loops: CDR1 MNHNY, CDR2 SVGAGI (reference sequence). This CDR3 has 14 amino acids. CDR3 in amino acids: CASSYRDSPYEQYF. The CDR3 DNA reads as TGTGCCAGCAGTTATAGGGACAGTCCCTACGAGCAGTACTTC.

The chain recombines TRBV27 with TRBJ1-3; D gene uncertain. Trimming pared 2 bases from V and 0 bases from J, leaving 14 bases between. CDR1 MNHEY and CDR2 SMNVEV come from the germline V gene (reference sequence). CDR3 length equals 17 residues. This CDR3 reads CASSLVGGPLSGNTIYF. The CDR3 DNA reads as TGTGCCAGCAGTTTAGTAGGCGGACCGCTCTCTGGAAACACCATATATTTT.